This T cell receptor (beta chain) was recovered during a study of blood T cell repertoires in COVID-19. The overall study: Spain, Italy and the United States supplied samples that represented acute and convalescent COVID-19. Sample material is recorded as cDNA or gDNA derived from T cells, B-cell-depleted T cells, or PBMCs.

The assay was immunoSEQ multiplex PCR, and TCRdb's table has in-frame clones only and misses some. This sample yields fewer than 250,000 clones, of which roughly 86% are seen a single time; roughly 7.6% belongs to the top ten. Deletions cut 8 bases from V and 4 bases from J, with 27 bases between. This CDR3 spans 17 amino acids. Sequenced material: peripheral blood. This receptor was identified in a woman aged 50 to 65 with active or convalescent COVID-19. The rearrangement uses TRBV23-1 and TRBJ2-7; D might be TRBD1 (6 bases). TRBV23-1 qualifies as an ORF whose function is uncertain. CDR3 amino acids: CASRPRQQGCILYEQYF. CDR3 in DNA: TGCGCCAGCCGTCCACGCCAACAGGGCTGTATCCTTTACGAGCAGTACTTC.